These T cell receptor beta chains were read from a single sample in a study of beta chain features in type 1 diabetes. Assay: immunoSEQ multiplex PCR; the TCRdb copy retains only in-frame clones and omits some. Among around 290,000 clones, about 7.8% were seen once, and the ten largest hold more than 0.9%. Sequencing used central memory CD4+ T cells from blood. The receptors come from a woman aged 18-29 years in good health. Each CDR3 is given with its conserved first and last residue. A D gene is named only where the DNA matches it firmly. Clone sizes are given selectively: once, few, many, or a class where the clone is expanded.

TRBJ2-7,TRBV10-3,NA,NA,TGTGCCATCAGTGAACGGGTTTACGAGCAGTACTTC,CAISERVYEQYF
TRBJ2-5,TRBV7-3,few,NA,TGTGCCAGCAGCTTGACGGCAGGATTGTACCAAGAGACCCAGTACTTC,CASSLTAGLYQETQYF
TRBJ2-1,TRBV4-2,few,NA,TGTGCCAGCAGCCCACAGAACAATGAGCAGTTCTTC,CASSPQNNEQFF
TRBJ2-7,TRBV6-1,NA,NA,TGTGCCAGCAGTCTCTTCTACGAGCAGTACTTC,CASSLFYEQYF
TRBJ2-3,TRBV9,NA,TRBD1,TGTGCCAGCAGCCGCAGCCCCGGGACAGGGAGGGATACGCAGTATTTT,CASSRSPGTGRDTQYF
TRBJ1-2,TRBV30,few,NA,TGTGCCTGGGGGGATCGAGGCTATGGCTACACCTTC,CAWGDRGYGYTF
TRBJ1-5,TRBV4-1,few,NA,TGCGCCAGCAGCCAACGCGGGGACGGCGACAATCAGCCCCAGCATTTT,CASSQRGDGDNQPQHF
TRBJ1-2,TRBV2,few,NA,TGTGCCAGCAGCGCCGGGACCTGGGGTGGCTACACCTTC,CASSAGTWGGYTF
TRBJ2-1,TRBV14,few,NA,TGTGCCAGCAGCCAGGGGGTTGCTGAGCAGTTCTTC,CASSQGVAEQFF
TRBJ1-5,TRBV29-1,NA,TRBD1,TGCAGCGTTGAAGAGGGCAGGGGGGATCAGCCCCAGCATTTT,CSVEEGRGDQPQHF
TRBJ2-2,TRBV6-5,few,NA,TGTGCCAGCAGTTGGGGGACCGCCGGGGAGCTGTTTTTT,CASSWGTAGELFF
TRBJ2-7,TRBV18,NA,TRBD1,TGTGCCAGCTCCCTCGGGACAGACTACGAGCAGTACTTC,CASSLGTDYEQYF
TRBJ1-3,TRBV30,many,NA,TGTGCCTGGATGACCCACACCATATATTTT,CAWMTHTIYF
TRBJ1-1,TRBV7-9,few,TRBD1,TGTGCCAGCAGCTTAGTAGAGGGGGCGCGGACTGAAGCTTTCTTT,CASSLVEGARTEAFF
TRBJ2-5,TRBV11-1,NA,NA,TGTGCCAGCAGCATCCGACTAGGCGGTGAGACCCAGTACTTC,CASSIRLGGETQYF
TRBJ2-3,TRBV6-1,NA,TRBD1,TGTGCCAGCACCGGGACAGGGACTGGCACAGATACGCAGTATTTT,CASTGTGTGTDTQYF
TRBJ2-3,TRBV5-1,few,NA,TGCGCCAGCAGTCTAACCACAGATACGCAGTATTTT,CASSLTTDTQYF
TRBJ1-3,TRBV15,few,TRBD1,TGTGCCACCAGCCCGGGACAGGGGACAAACACCATATATTTT,CATSPGQGTNTIYF
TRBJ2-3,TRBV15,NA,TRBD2,TGTGCCACCAGCAGGGAGACTAGCGGGGCTACAGATACGCAGTATTTT,CATSRETSGATDTQYF
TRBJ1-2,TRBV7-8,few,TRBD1,TGTGCCAGCAGCAACAGACAGGGTGGTGGCTACACCTTC,CASSNRQGGGYTF
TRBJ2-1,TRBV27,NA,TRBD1,TGTGCCAGCAGTCCCAGGGGGCAGTATGGCAGTGAGCAGTTCTTC,CASSPRGQYGSEQFF
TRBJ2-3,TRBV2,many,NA,TGTGCCAGCAGTACAATCCGGGAGTATTTT,CASSTIREYF
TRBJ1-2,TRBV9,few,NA,TGTGCCAGCAGCGCGACGGATTATGGCTACACCTTC,CASSATDYGYTF
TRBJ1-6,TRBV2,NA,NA,TGTGCCAGCAGTGACGTGTCACCCCTCCACTTT,CASSDVSPLHF
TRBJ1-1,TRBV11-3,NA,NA,TGTGCCAGCAGCTTAATGTTTTGGGGGGGTAATGAAGCTTTCTTT,CASSLMFWGGNEAFF
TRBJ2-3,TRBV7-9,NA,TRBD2,TGTGCCAGCAGCTCTCCGACTAGCGCTCGCACAGATACGCAGTATTTT,CASSSPTSARTDTQYF
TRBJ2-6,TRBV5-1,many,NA,TGCGCCAGCAGCCAGACGACTGGGGCCAACGTCCTGACTTTC,CASSQTTGANVLTF
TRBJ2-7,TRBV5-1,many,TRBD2,TGCGCCAGCAGCCGAACAGCGGGAGGGCCCTCCGAGCAGTACTTC,CASSRTAGGPSEQYF
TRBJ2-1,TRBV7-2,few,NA,TGTGCCAGCAGTCCTCCGTGGGGCCTGGCGTTCTTC,CASSPPWGLAFF
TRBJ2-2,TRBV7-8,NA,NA,TGTGCCAGCAGCGCACAGATTCTCGCGAACACCGGGGAGCTGTTTTTT,CASSAQILANTGELFF
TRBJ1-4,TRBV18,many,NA,TGTGCCAGCTCACCCAAGGGAGGGCACGGAGGTGAAAAACTGTTTTTT,CASSPKGGHGGEKLFF
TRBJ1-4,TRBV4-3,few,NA,TGCGCCAGCAGCCAAGGATACTCCGAAAAACTGTTTTTT,CASSQGYSEKLFF
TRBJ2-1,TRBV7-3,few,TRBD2,TGTGCCAGCAGCTCGACTCTAGCGGGGTCCTACAATGAGCAGTTCTTC,CASSSTLAGSYNEQFF
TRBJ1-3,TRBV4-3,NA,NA,TGCGCCAGCAGCCAATTGGGTTCCGGAAACACCATATATTTT,CASSQLGSGNTIYF
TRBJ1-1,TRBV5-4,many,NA,TGTGCCAGCAGAAGGGCGAGCTGGGACACTGAAGCTTTCTTT,CASRRASWDTEAFF
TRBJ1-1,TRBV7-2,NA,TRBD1,TGTGCCAGCAGCTTAGCTGGGACAGGGGGCACTGAAGCTTTCTTT,CASSLAGTGGTEAFF
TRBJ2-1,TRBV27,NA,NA,TGTGCCAGCAGTTCGCCGGGTTGGGGAGAGCAGTTCTTC,CASSSPGWGEQFF
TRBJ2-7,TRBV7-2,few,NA,TGTGCCAGCAGCGAGGGGCTCTACGAGCAGTACTTC,CASSEGLYEQYF
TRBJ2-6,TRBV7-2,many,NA,TGTGCCAGCAGCAATCGGCGCTCTGGGGCCAACGTCCTGACTTTC,CASSNRRSGANVLTF
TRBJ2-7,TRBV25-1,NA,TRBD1,TGTGCCAGCAGGAACAGGGGGCGCGGGTACGAGCAGTACTTC,CASRNRGRGYEQYF
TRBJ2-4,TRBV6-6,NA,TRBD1,TGTGCCAGCAGTTACGACAGGGGGCGTGACATTCAGTACTTC,CASSYDRGRDIQYF
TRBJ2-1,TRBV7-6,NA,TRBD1,TGTGCCAGCAGCTTAACAGGACAGGGGACGCGGAATGAGCAGTTCTTC,CASSLTGQGTRNEQFF
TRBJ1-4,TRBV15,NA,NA,TGTGCCACCAGCAGAGATGGCAGGGTAGGGAATGAAAAACTGTTTTTT,CATSRDGRVGNEKLFF
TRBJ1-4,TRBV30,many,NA,TGTGCCACAACGGGGGGTGCTAATGAAAAACTGTTTTTT,CATTGGANEKLFF
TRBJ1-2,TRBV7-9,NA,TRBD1,TGTGCCAGCAGCTCTCCCGATCGGACAGGGAACTATGGCTACACCTTC,CASSSPDRTGNYGYTF
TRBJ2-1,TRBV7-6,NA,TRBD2,TGTGCCAGCAGCTTGACTAGCGGGACTTACAATGAGCAGTTCTTC,CASSLTSGTYNEQFF
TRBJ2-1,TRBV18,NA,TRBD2,TGTGCCAGCTCACCACCGAACGGGAGGGCCGTGAATGAGCAGTTCTTC,CASSPPNGRAVNEQFF
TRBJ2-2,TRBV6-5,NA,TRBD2,TGTGCCAGCAGTTACTGGACTAGTAACACCGGGGAGCTGTTTTTT,CASSYWTSNTGELFF
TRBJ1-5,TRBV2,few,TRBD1,TGTGCCAGCAGGAACAGGGGGGACAATCAGCCCCAGCATTTT,CASRNRGDNQPQHF
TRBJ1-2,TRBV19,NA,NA,TGTGCCAGTACATGGGGTGACATACGTGGCTACACCTTC,CASTWGDIRGYTF
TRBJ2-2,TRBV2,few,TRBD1,TGTGCCAGCAGTGTACAGGGGACCGGGGAGCTGTTTTTT,CASSVQGTGELFF
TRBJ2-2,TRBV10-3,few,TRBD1,TGTGCCATCAGTGACCCAACGACAGGGGGCAACACCGGGGAGCTGTTTTTT,CAISDPTTGGNTGELFF
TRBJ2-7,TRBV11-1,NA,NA,TGTGCCAGCAGCTTGCAGCTCCACTACGAGCAGTACTTC,CASSLQLHYEQYF
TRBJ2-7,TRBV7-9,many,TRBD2,TGTGCCAGCAGGGATCTAGCGGGAGGGCTCGAGCAGTACTTC,CASRDLAGGLEQYF
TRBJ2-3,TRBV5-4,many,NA,TGTGCCAGCAGCTTGGAGTTGAATACAGATACGCAGTATTTT,CASSLELNTDTQYF
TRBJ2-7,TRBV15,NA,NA,TGTGCCACCAGCAGAGATGTGCAGAAGAAGTACTTC,CATSRDVQKKYF
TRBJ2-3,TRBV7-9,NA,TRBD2,TGTGCCAGCAGCTCCACAGCGGGAGGCGTCACAGATACGCAGTATTTT,CASSSTAGGVTDTQYF
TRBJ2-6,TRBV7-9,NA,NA,TGTGCCAGCAGCTTAGGGGACTCTGGGGCCAACGTCCTGACTTTC,CASSLGDSGANVLTF
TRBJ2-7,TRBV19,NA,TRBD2,TGTGCCAGTAGTATCGGGGGACTAGCGGGAAGGTACGAGCAGTACTTC,CASSIGGLAGRYEQYF